This TCR beta chain was found in a study of blood T cell repertoires in COVID-19. Across the study: The origin of the acute and convalescent COVID-19 samples was the United States, Italy and Spain. PBMCs, B-cell-depleted T cells, or T cells provided the cDNA or gDNA that made up the material.

Original analysis: Estimated nucleated cell counts came from reference gene primer amplification. This table comes from immunoSEQ multiplex PCR, and its TCRdb copy is limited to in-frame clones, with some not included. V and J calls and clone size follow that table, whereas D and trimming were derived from the DNA. This sample yields about 150,000 clones, of which 75% to 90% are seen a single time; approximately 6.2% belongs to the top ten. V lost 0 bases and J lost 4; bases outside the gene matches: 15. The CDR3 runs 20 residues. Germline V CDR1 and CDR2: SGHKS, YYEKEE (reference sequence). The sequence was collected from a man older than 75 with acute or convalescent COVID-19. The chain is built from TRBV5-5 and TRBJ2-7, with 14 positions matching TRBD2. The sample comprised peripheral blood. This chain's CDR3 is CASSLGGDPAGTSGRYEQYF. The CDR3 nucleotides are TGTGCCAGCAGCTTGGGCGGGGATCCAGCCGGGACTAGCGGGAGATACGAGCAGTACTTC.